The subject of this entry is one TCR beta chain. This record belongs to a study of blood T cell repertoires in COVID-19. Study as a whole: PBMCs, B-cell-depleted T cells, or T cells provided the cDNA or gDNA that made up the material.

Germline V lookup: CDR1 SGHTA, CDR2 FQGNSA. V was clipped by 1 base and J by 2 bases, with 17 bases between them. The CDR3 has 17 residues. Sequencing used immunoSEQ multiplex PCR; TCRdb keeps in-frame clones, though not all of them. The repertoire consists of 160,000 or so clones, with roughly 81% occurring once and the leading ten covering 5.4%. Sequences were obtained from peripheral blood. The gene calls are TRBV7-2 and TRBJ1-2, with a tentative D call TRBD1 (6 bases). This TCR derives from a woman aged 50 to 65 with COVID-19, enrolled during active disease. The CDR3 protein is CASSLEGVLGANYGYTF. For the CDR3, the DNA is TGTGCCAGCAGCTTAGAGGGGGTTTTGGGAGCGAACTATGGCTACACCTTC.